The 3 T cell receptor beta chains below were found in one sample sequenced in a study of T cell clonality in common variable immunodeficiency. Findings and limits, study-wide: Fewer deletions and N-nucleotide insertions were reportedly seen in common variable immunodeficiency TCR beta sequences.

The antigens these receptors bind are not known. TCRdb's table, derived via immunoSEQ multiplex PCR, lists solely in-frame clones and lacks some. Observed in the sample are tens of thousands of clones, none of them singletons. Material for sequencing was peripheral blood mononuclear cells. These receptors originate from a human donor with common variable immunodeficiency.

In the case of this clone: Coverage ceases 3 residues before the CDR3 finishes, and the germline J gene fills in the end. V and J are TRBV14 and TRBJ2-7; 10 bases agree with TRBD2. The CDR3 length is 15 residues. Germline V lookup: CDR1 SGHDN, CDR2 FVKESK. Trimming cost V 4 bases and J 6 bases; bases outside gene matches: 9. The CDR3 bases that were read are TGTGCCAGCAGCCTCGCCCTTCTAGCGGGAGTCGAG. This sequence encodes CASSLALLAGVE. The whole CDR3 protein is CASSLALLAGVEQYF. The full variable domain, its missing parts supplied by reference TRBV14 and TRBJ2-7, is EAGVTQFPSHSVIEKGQTVTLRCDPISGHDNLYWYRRVMGKEIKFLLHFVKESKQDESGMPNNRFLAERTGGTYSTLKVQPAELEDSGVYFCASSLALLAGVEQYFGPGTRLTVT.

This clone was detected ten times or more. Partial CDR3 DNA: TGCGCCAGCAGCTTGTCTGGGGGCGAAGATGGC. This sequence encodes CASSLSGGEDG. The full-length CDR3 reads as CASSLSGGEDGYTF. The chain is built from TRBV5-1 and TRBJ1-2, with D perhaps matching TRBD1 (6 bases). The CDR3 extends 3 residues past the end of the read, so its final part is completed from the germline J gene. V was shortened by 1 base and J by 6 bases, with 13 bases between the two germline ends. The CDR3 runs to 14 residues. Germline CDR1 reads SGHRS; CDR2 reads YFSETQ.

This clone occurred a few times. The read terminates 3 residues ahead of where the CDR3 ends, so the germline J gene completes it. The chain recombines TRBV19 with TRBJ2-7; a weak D match, TRBD1 (6 bases). V shed 4 bases and J shed 6 bases, with 13 bases lying between them. The CDR3 length is 13 residues. CDR1 and CDR2 from the germline V gene are LNHDA and SQIVND (reference sequence). CDR3 bases read: TGTGCCAGTAGTAGTACAGGGTGGAGCGAG. Translated, it gives CASSSTGWSE. The full CDR3 is CASSSTGWSEQYF.